This is a list of T cell receptor beta chains from one sample in a study of cytomegalovirus exposure and HLA in healthy donors. The table came from immunoSEQ multiplex PCR; TCRdb's copy has only in-frame clones and leaves some out. The table has more than 55,000 clones, around 96% seen once. Material: PBMCs. The receptors were sampled from a man aged 18 to 29 in good health and CMV-seronegative. Both conserved end residues are part of each CDR3.

CDR3 protein	J gene	V gene
CASSPGVAGKETQYF	TRBJ2-5	TRBV7-9
CASSFGDMSTDTQYF	TRBJ2-3	TRBV11-3
CASSVGESSSYEQYF	TRBJ2-7	TRBV9
CASSLASGSSYEQYF	TRBJ2-7	TRBV5-4
CASSQGETWSSYNEQFF	TRBJ2-1	TRBV4-3
CASSQEPGNEQFF	TRBJ2-1	TRBV4-1
CATRDISPSDTQYF	TRBJ2-3	TRBV21-1
CASRGDLYEQYF	TRBJ2-7	TRBV2
CASSLDRDPYEQYF	TRBJ2-7	TRBV7-8
CAISQVGTGNQPQHF	TRBJ1-5	TRBV4-1
CASSYVGSRDTQYF	TRBJ2-3	TRBV6-6
CASSLATGLPGKLFF	TRBJ1-4	TRBV7-2
CASSVTGGSSYEQYF	TRBJ2-7	TRBV9